The T cell receptor beta chain described here comes from a study of vaccination and CD4 T cells after COVID-19. Study in general: Convalescent participants consisted of six males and four females, two being Hispanic. As control conditions, cultures were given either a CEFX pool serving as positive control, an HIV-1 Nef pool, or no peptide at all.

Researchers used the Oncomine TCR Beta short-read assay to sequence DNA from cultured CD4+ T cells. Someone extracted genomic DNA from cultured CD4+ T cells. TCRdb analysed the PCR reads with MiXCR anew, one entry per CDR3 protein. The sample gives approximately 9,600 distinct CDR3 sequences, under 55% of which show up once; 9.5% to 15% is in the top ten. Treatment in this sample: roughly 10-day PBMC culture with coronavirus spike peptide pools or control peptides (ViraFEST assay). CD4+ T lymphocytes from the unexposed donor were collected before the COVID-19 pandemic (2011-2018). The CDR3 is made up of 15 amino acids. Germline trimming cut 6 bases from V and 4 bases from J; bases unmatched to any gene: 9. Germline CDR1 DFQATT, CDR2 SNEGSKA (reference sequence). For this clonotype: Its antigen is unknown.

The chain couples TRBV20-1 to TRBJ2-1; 10 bases are shared with TRBD1. The source material was CD4+ T cells from blood, cultured in vitro. The sequence was obtained from a human donor in good health. CDR3 protein: CSAGQTGGPYNEQFF. DNA of the CDR3: TGCAGTGCAGGCCAGACAGGGGGCCCTTACAATGAGCAGTTCTTC.